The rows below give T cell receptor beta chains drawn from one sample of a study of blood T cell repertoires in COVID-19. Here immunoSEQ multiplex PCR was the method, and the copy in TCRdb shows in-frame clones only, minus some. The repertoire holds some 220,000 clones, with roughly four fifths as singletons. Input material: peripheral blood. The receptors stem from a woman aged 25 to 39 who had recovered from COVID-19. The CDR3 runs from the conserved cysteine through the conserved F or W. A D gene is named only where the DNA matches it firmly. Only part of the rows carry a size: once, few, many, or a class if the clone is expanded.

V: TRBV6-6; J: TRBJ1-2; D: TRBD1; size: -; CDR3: CASSPMTGSVHGYTF; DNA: TGTGCCAGCAGTCCAATGACAGGGTCAGTGCATGGCTACACCTTC
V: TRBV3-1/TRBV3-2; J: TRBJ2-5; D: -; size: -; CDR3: CASSPPAGDRETQYF; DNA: TGTGCCAGCAGCCCCCCGGCGGGAGACAGGGAGACCCAGTACTTC
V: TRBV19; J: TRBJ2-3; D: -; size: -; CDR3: CASRQGFEDTQYF; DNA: TGTGCCAGTAGACAGGGTTTTGAAGATACGCAGTATTTT
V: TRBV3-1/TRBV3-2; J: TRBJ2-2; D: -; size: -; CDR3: CASSQEPGVKAAGELFF; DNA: TGTGCCAGCAGCCAAGAACCCGGAGTTAAGGCGGCCGGGGAGCTGTTTTTT
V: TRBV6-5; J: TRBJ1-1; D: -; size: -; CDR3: CASSDPREVPFF; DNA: TGTGCCAGCAGCGACCCCAGGGAGGTTCCTTTCTTT
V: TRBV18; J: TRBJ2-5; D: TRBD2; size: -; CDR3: CASSPLAGEGETQYF; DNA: TGTGCCAGCTCACCGCTAGCGGGAGAGGGAGAGACCCAGTACTTC
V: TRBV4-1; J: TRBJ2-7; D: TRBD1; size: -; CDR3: CASSQGQGGTYEQYF; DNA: TGCGCCAGCAGCCAGGGACAGGGGGGCACCTACGAGCAGTACTTC
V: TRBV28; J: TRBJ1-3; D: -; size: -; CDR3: CASSLRQWTGGNTIYF; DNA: TGTGCCAGCAGTCTCCGGCAGTGGACTGGCGGAAACACCATATATTTT
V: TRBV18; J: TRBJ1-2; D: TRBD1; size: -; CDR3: CASSPDRDHYGYTF; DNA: TGTGCCAGCTCACCGGACAGGGACCACTATGGCTACACCTTC
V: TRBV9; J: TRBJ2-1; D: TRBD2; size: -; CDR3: CASSSRTSAGNEQFF; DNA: TGTGCCAGCAGCTCCAGGACTAGCGCGGGCAATGAGCAGTTCTTC
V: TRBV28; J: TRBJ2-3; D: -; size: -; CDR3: CASSSTRTQYF; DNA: TGTGCCAGCAGTTCCACTAGGACGCAGTATTTT
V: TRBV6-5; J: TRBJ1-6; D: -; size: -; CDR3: CASSYNRQPGSPLHF; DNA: TGTGCCAGCAGTTATAACCGACAGCCGGGTTCACCCCTCCACTTT
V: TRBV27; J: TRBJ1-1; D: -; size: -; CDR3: CASSPETGNTEAFF; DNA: TGTGCCAGCAGTCCGGAGACAGGGAACACTGAAGCTTTCTTT
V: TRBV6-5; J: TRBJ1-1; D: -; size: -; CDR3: CASSSYGGIAFF; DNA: TGTGCCAGCAGTTCCTATGGAGGGATAGCTTTCTTT
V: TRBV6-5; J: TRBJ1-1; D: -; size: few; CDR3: CASSSMRDRIEAFF; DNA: TGTGCCAGCAGTTCAATGCGTGACAGAATTGAAGCTTTCTTT
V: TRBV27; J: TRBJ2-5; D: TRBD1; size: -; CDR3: CASSFRTGQGQTQYF; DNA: TGTGCCAGCAGTTTTCGGACCGGACAGGGACAGACCCAGTACTTC
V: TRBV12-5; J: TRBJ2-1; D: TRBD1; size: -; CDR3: CASGTGYNEQFF; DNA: TGTGCTAGCGGGACAGGGTACAATGAGCAGTTCTTC
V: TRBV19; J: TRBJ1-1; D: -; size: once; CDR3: CASSMDRMNTEAFF; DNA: TGTGCCAGTAGTATGGACAGAATGAACACTGAAGCTTTCTTT
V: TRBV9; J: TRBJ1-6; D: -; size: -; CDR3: CASSVGGLHSPLHF; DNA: TGTGCCAGCAGCGTCGGAGGGCTCCATTCACCCCTCCACTTT
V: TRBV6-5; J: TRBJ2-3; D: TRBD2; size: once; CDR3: CASSLRGDTQYF; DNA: TGTGCCAGCAGTTTGCGGGGGGATACGCAGTATTTT
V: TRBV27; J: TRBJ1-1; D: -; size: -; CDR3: CASSLGQNTEAFF; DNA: TGTGCCAGCAGTTTGGGACAGAACACTGAAGCTTTCTTT
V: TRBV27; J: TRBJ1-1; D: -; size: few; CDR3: CASRLALTRTLYTEAFF; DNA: TGTGCCAGCAGGTTGGCCCTGACGAGGACACTTTACACTGAAGCTTTCTTT
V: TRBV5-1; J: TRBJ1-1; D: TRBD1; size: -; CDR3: CASSLASGGGTEAFF; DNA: TGCGCCAGCAGCTTGGCCTCAGGGGGCGGCACTGAAGCTTTCTTT
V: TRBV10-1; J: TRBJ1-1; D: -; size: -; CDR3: CASSSSSSGTEAFF; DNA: TGCGCCAGCAGTTCTTCTTCCTCGGGCACTGAAGCTTTCTTT
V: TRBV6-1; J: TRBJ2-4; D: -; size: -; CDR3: CASSEEWPIFWF; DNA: TGTGCCAGCAGTGAAGAGTGGCCGATCTTCTGGTTC
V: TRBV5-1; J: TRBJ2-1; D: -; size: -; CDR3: CASSLTRAPYNEQFF; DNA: TGCGCCAGCAGCTTGACGAGGGCCCCTTACAATGAGCAGTTCTTC
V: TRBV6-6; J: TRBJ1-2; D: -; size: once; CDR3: CASSPRQENSGYTF; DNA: TGTGCCAGCAGCCCCCGACAGGAGAATAGTGGCTACACCTTC
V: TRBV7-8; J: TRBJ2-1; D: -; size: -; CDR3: CASSLVPSSFYNEQFF; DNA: TGTGCCAGCAGCTTAGTTCCCTCCAGTTTTTACAATGAGCAGTTCTTC
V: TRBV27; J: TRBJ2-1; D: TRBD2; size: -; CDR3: CASSLKLAGGLYNEQFF; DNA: TGTGCCAGCAGTTTGAAGCTAGCGGGAGGGCTCTACAATGAGCAGTTCTTC
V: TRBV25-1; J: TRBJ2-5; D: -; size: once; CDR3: CASSASTGSGDRTQYF; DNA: TGTGCCAGCAGTGCCTCCACCGGGAGTGGGGATAGGACCCAGTACTTC
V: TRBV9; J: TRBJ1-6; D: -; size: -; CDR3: CASSVAPGDESPLHF; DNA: TGTGCCAGCAGCGTTGCGCCAGGGGACGAATCACCCCTCCACTTT
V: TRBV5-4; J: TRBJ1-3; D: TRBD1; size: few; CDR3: CASSWDSSGNTIYF; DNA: TGTGCCAGCAGCTGGGACAGCTCTGGAAACACCATATATTTT
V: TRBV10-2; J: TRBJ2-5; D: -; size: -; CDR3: CASSESGPRETQYF; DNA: TGCGCCAGCAGTGAGTCTGGGCCTCGAGAGACCCAGTACTTC
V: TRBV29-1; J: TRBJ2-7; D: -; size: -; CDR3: CSVYTGSSYEQYF; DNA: TGCAGCGTTTACACAGGGAGCTCCTACGAGCAGTACTTC
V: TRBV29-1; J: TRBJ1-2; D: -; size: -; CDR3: CSVDPPAGTYGYTF; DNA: TGCAGCGTAGACCCCCCGGCAGGAACCTATGGCTACACCTTC
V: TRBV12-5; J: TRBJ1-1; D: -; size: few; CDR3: CASAQGWREAFF; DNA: TGTGCTAGTGCCCAGGGGTGGAGGGAAGCTTTCTTT
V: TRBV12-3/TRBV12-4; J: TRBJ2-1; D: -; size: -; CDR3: CASSSRLGQFF; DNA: TGTGCCAGCAGTTCCAGACTAGGACAGTTCTTC
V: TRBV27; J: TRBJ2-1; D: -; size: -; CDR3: CTTGALYNEQFF; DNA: TGTACAACGGGAGCCCTCTACAATGAGCAGTTCTTC
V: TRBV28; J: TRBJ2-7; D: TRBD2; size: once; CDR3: CASSYIAGVVDEQYF; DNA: TGTGCCAGCAGTTATATAGCGGGAGTGGTGGACGAGCAGTACTTC
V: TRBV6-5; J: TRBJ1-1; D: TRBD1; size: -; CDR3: CATAQGAVTEAFF; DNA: TGTGCCACGGCTCAGGGGGCGGTCACTGAAGCTTTCTTT
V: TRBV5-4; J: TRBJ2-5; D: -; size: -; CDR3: CASSAPLTRGAAQYF; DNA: TGTGCCAGCAGCGCCCCTTTGACCCGGGGGGCGGCCCAGTACTTC